This TCR beta chain originates from a study of human T cells and chemical hapten exposure. TCRdb fed the RACE reads into MiXCR, producing one record per CDR3 protein. Seen here are around 110,000 distinct CDR3 sequences, 9% to 14% observed once, and the top ten hold roughly 1.5%. This clonotype was seen repeatedly, ten times or more. The length of the CDR3 is 15 residues. Time point given: patch test 1, 2 weeks after DPC sensitization. As for treatment: therapeutic diphenylcyclopropenone sensitization with weekly scalp DPC. Sequenced material: whole blood, taken in connection with sensitization to the hapten diphenylcyclopropenone (DPC). This chain links TRBV21-1 with TRBJ2-1; the table calls TRBD1, which could not be checked here. TRBV21-1 is designated a pseudogene. The receptor was derived from a woman between 50 and 59 years old with alopecia areata. Some clones in this sample may be carry-over from other donors' samples. CDR3 sequence reads: CASSKALNRLNEQFF. The CDR3 coding sequence is TGTGCCAGCAGCAAAGCGCTAAACAGGCTGAATGAGCAGTTCTTC.